This T cell receptor (beta chain) was obtained from a study of cytomegalovirus exposure and HLA in healthy donors. Overall study results and limits: The authors confirmed in vitro that a few CMV-associated chains were specific for CMV antigens.

Regarding this clone: Antigen: not known.

CDR3 length equals 19 residues. After removal of 4 bases from V and 0 bases from J, the junction contained 18 bases not matched to a gene. Germline CDR1 is SGHDT and CDR2 is YYEEEE. The repertoire was sequenced with immunoSEQ multiplex PCR; TCRdb's copy has only in-frame clones and lacks some. Altogether over 200,000 clones are present, approximately 87% being singletons, with the ten largest covering 5.5% to 7%. The sample consisted of PBMCs. V is TRBV5-6 and J is TRBJ1-2; 7 bases line up with TRBD1. The sequence came from a woman between 18 and 30 years old in good health and CMV-seronegative. CDR3 sequence reads: CASSHLTGTPLDTNYGYTF. The CDR3 region has the DNA TGTGCCAGCAGCCACCTGACAGGGACCCCCCTGGATACTAACTATGGCTACACCTTC.